This TCR beta chain appears in the sequencing data of a study of tumor and adjacent non-tumor tissue in lung cancer. Study-level background: The cohort had about a dozen adenocarcinoma, a couple of squamous cell and 1 small cell patients.

This sample's RNA came from whole unsorted tissue. This CDR3 is built from 14 residues. V was trimmed by 0 bases and J by 9 bases, leaving 13 bases between them. CDR1 is SGHRS, CDR2 YFSETQ, per germline. As regards this clonotype: Just one base apart from a much larger clone, this may be a read error.

The library came from three nested PCR rounds adapted from ARM-PCR protocols. Using its own MiXCR run on the multiplex PCR reads, TCRdb lists one record per CDR3 protein. This sample yields tens of thousands of distinct CDR3 sequences, of which 55% to 80% are seen a single time; about 9.2% belongs to the top ten. The V call is TRBV5-1, the J call TRBJ2-1; TRBD1 might be the D (6 bases). What was sequenced was lung tumor tissue. The receptor was derived from a woman between 35 and 50 years old with non-small cell lung cancer. DNA of the CDR3: TGCGCCAGCAGCTTGGGTGGACAGATTGGTGAGCAGTTCTTC. It codes for CASSLGGQIGEQFF.